This record concerns one T cell receptor beta chain sequence. This sample is part of a study of shared clonotypes between healthy human individuals. CDR3 length: 14 residues. Germline CDR1 is GTSNPN and CDR2 is SVGIG (reference sequence). Trimming took 0 bases from V and 2 from J, leaving 7 bases between them. Method: immunoSEQ multiplex PCR; TCRdb's copy keeps in-frame clones and lacks some. The sample carries around 700,000 clones, about three quarters recorded once. The origin of this receptor is a woman aged 30 to 39 in good health. Sequencing was carried out using memory CD4+ T cells sorted from blood. Subset described: CD45RA-negative fraction. This chain connects TRBV30 to TRBJ2-2; no clear D. CDR3 amino acids: CAWSVIYNTGELFF. CDR3 nucleotide sequence: TGTGCCTGGAGTGTAATTTACAACACCGGGGAGCTGTTTTTT.